These 3 T cell receptor beta chains came from one sample sequenced in a study of technical replicates of blood from a handful of donors. TCRdb keeps only in-frame clones here, not all; method: immunoSEQ multiplex PCR. Among about 76,000 clones listed, roughly 94% were seen once. Sequenced sample: T cells isolated from PBMCs. The receptors come from a human donor in good health.

CDR3 nucleotide sequence: TGTGCCAGCAGGGCGTCAGGGTACGGCGGAAACACCATATATTTT. Translating it yields CASRASGYGGNTIYF. This chain uses TRBV27 with TRBJ1-3; the D gene is possibly TRBD1 (5 bases). Germline CDR1 MNHEY, CDR2 SMNVEV (reference sequence). V lost 6 bases and J lost 4, with 16 bases in between. This CDR3 contains 15 residues.

The chain recombines TRBV29-1 with TRBJ1-1; possible D gene TRBD1, 5 bases. The CDR3 runs 10 residues. Per the germline V gene, CDR1 is SQVTM and CDR2 is ANQGSEA. V lost 5 bases, J lost 8 bases, and 9 bases lay in between. DNA for the CDR3: TGCAGCGTTCCTGGACAAGAAGCTTTCTTT. Protein product: CSVPGQEAFF.

The chain combines TRBV7-9 with TRBJ2-5; maybe TRBD1 (6 bases). The CDR3 sequence is 13 residues long. V was clipped by 2 bases and J by 5 bases, with 9 bases between them. CDR1 is SEHNR and CDR2 is FQNEAQ in the germline V gene (reference sequence). The CDR3 loop is CASSLYRAETQYF. The CDR3 DNA reads TGTGCCAGCAGCTTATACAGGGCTGAGACCCAGTACTTC.